This T cell receptor (beta chain) emerged from a study of blood T cell repertoires in COVID-19. Study-level background: COVID-19 samples collected from the United States, Italy and Spain covered acute and convalescent phases.

This clone was observed a handful of times. In the original analysis: The assay estimated nucleated cells by amplifying reference gene primers. Data came from immunoSEQ multiplex PCR; TCRdb stores just in-frame clones and leaves some out. The V and J calls and clone size are taken from that table; D and trimming were inferred from the DNA. The sample yields about 19,000 clones, about nine tenths seen once. The CDR3 covers 15 residues. With V trimmed by 4 bases and J by 2 bases, 6 bases remained unmatched. Germline lookup yields CDR1 SGHNT and CDR2 YYREEE (reference sequence). J is TRBJ2-3 and V is TRBV5-4, with TRBD2 matching 8 bases. Sequencing was carried out using peripheral blood. The receptor comes from a human donor in a cohort sampled during active COVID-19. The CDR3 here is CASSRRGELTDTQYF. Here the CDR3 DNA reads TGTGCCAGCAGCCGGCGGGGGGAACTCACAGATACGCAGTATTTT.